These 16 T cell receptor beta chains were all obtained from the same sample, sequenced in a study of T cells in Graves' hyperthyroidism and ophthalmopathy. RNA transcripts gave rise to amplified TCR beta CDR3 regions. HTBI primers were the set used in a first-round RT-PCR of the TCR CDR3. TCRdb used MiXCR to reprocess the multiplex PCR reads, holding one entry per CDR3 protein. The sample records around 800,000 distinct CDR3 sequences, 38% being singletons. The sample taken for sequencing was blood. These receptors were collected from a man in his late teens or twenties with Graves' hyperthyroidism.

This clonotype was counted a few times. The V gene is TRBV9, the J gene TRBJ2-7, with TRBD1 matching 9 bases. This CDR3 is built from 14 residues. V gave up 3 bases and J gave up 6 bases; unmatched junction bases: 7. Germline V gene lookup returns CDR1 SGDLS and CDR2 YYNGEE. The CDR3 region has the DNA TGTGCCAGCAGCGCCGGGACAGGGATATCCGAGCAGTACTTC. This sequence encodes CASSAGTGISEQYF.

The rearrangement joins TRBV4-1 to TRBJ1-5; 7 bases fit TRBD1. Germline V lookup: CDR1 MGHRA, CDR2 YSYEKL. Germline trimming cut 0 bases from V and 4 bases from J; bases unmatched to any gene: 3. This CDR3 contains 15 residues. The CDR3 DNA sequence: TGCGCCAGCAGCCAAGAGATACAGGGGAATCAGCCCCAGCATTTT. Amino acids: CASSQEIQGNQPQHF.

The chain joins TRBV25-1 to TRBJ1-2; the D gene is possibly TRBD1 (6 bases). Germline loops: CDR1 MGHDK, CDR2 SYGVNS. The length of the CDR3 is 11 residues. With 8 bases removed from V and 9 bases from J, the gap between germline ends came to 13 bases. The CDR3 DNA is TGTGCCAGCGTTGGGGGGCCGAGCTACACCTTC. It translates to CASVGGPSYTF.

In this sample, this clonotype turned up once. The CDR3 DNA reads TGTGCCAGCACCCCGGGACAGCTTTCCGGGGAGCTGTTTTTT. Translating gives CASTPGQLSGELFF. The chain joins TRBV12-3 or TRBV12-4 to TRBJ2-2, with TRBD1 matching over 7 bases. The CDR3 totals 14 residues. V lost 7 bases, J lost 6 bases, and 8 bases stayed unmatched.

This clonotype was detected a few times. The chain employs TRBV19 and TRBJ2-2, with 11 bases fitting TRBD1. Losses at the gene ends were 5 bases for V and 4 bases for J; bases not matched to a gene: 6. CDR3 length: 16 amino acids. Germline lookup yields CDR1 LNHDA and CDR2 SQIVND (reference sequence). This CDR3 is CASSGRDRGSTGELFF. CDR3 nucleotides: TGTGCCAGTAGTGGTCGGGACAGGGGGAGCACCGGGGAGCTGTTTTTT.

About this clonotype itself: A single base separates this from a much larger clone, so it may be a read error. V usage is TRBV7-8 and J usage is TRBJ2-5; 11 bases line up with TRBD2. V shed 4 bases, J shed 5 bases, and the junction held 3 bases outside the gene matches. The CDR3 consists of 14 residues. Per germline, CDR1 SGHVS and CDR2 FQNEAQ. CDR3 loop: CASSSTSGMETQYF. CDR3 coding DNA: TGTGCCAGCAGCTCGACTAGCGGGATGGAGACCCAGTACTTC. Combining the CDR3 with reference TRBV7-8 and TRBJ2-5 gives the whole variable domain GAGVSQSPRYKVAKRGQDVALRCDPISGHVSLFWYQQALGQGPEFLTYFQNEAQLDKSGLPSDRFFAERPEGSVSTLKIQRTQQEDSAVYLCASSSTSGMETQYFGPGTRLLVL.

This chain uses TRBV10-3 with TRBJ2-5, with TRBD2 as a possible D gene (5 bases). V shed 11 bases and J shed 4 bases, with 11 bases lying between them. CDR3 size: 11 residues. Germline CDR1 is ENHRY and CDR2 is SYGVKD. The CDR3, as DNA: TGTGCCTCCTGGGCGGGAGAGACCCAGTACTTC. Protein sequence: CASWAGETQYF.

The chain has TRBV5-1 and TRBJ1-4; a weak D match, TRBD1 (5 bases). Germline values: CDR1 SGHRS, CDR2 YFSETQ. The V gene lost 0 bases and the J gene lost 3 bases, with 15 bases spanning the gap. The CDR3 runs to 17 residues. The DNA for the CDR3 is TGCGCCAGCAGCTTGGGAACCAACCAGGGTGCTAATGAAAAACTGTTTTTT. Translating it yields CASSLGTNQGANEKLFF.

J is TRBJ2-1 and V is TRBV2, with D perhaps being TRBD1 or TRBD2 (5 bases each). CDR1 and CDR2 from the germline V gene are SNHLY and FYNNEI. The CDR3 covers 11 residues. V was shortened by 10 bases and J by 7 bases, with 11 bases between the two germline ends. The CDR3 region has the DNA TGTGCCATCGTGGGGGTTAATGAGCAGTTCTTC. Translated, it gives CAIVGVNEQFF.

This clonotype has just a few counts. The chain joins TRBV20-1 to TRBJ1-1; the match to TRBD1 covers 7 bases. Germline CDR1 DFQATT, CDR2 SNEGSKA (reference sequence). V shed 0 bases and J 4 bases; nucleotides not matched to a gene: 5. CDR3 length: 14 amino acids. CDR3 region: CSARDHPGGTEAFF. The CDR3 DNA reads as TGCAGTGCTAGAGATCATCCAGGGGGCACTGAAGCTTTCTTT.

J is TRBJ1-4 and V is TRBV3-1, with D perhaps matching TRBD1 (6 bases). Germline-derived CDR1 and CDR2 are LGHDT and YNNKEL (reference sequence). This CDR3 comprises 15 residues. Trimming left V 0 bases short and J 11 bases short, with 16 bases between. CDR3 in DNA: TGTGCCAGCAGCCAAGACGGGGGCAGCCCCATGAAACTGTTTTTT. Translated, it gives CASSQDGGSPMKLFF.

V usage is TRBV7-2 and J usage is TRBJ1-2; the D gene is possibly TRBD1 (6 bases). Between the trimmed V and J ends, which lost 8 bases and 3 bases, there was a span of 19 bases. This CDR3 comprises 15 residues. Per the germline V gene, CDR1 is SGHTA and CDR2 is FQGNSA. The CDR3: CASSPQTGSDYGYTF. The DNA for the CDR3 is TGTGCCAGCTCACCTCAAACAGGGTCGGACTATGGCTACACCTTC.

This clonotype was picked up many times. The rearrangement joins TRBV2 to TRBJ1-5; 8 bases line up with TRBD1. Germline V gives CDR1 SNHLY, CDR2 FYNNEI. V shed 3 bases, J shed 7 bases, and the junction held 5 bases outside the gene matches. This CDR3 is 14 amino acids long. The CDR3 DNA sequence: TGTGCCAGCAGTGACCAGGGGGCGAGGCAGCCCCAGCATTTT. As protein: CASSDQGARQPQHF.

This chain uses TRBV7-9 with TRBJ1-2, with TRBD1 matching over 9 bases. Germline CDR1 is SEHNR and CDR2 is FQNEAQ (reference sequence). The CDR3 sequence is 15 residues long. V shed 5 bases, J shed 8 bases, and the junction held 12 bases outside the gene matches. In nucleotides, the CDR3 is TGTGCCAGCAGCCCAGGGACAGGGCCCTGGGGGGGCTACACCTTC. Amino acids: CASSPGTGPWGGYTF.

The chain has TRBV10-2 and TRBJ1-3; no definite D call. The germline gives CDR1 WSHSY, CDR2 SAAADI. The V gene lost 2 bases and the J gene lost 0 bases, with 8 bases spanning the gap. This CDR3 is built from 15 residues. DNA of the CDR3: TGCGCCAGCAGTGAGGGCATCTTCTCTGGAAACACCATATATTTT. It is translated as CASSEGIFSGNTIYF.

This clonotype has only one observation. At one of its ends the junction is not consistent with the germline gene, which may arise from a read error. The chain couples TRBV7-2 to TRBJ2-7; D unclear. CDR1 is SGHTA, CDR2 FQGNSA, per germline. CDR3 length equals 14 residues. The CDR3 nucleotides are TGCGCCAGCAGCCAACGCCAGAGTGAGGTCGAGCAGTACTTC. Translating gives CASSQRQSEVEQYF.